This TCR beta chain was obtained from a study of T-cell reconstitution after alpha-beta-depleted transplantation in children. Germline V lookup: CDR1 SGDLS, CDR2 YYNGEE. There are 13 residues in the CDR3. This clonotype was detected only once. The germline gene is not matched at one end of the junction; a read error may be the cause. For TCRbeta, the library was prepared with unique molecular identifiers. Each CDR3 protein is one row after TCRdb ran MiXCR on the PCR reads. This table has about 600,000 distinct CDR3 sequences, roughly a tenth appearing once. The chain recombines TRBV9 with TRBJ2-2; possible D gene TRBD2, 5 bases. The sequenced sample was PBMCs from the stem cell graft donor, obtained from the stem cell graft. The source is a human donor who donated a stem cell graft to a child with acute myeloid leukemia. CDR3 loop: CASTRRETGELIF. CDR3 DNA sequence: TGTGCCAGCACCCGAAGGGAAACCGGGGAGCTGATTTTT.